This is a list of T cell receptor beta chains from one sample in a study of T cells in Graves' hyperthyroidism and ophthalmopathy. TCRdb redid the calling of the multiplex PCR reads with MiXCR, one entry per CDR3 protein. The sample lists just over 550,000 distinct CDR3 sequences; about half were seen once. Sequencing used peripheral blood or thyroid tissue (not recorded which). The receptors derive from a woman aged 18-30 years with Graves' hyperthyroidism. CDR3s include the opening cysteine and the closing phenylalanine or tryptophan. The D gene is left open where the match is weak. Where a row states a size, it is once, few, many or the class of an expanded clone; other rows omit it.

clone_size | j_call | d_call | v_call | cdr3_length | cdr3_aa | cdr3_nt
many | TRBJ1-1 | TRBD1 | TRBV29-1 | 15 | CSVEDLDRVNTEAFF | TGCAGCGTTGAAGATCTGGACAGGGTTAACACTGAAGCTTTCTTT
. | TRBJ1-2 | . | TRBV7-9 | 12 | CASSKTGIGYTF | TGTGCCAGCAGCAAAACGGGAATCGGCTACACCTTC
. | TRBJ2-5 | TRBD2 | TRBV7-2 | 16 | CASSPGLAGAQGTQYF | TGTGCCAGCAGCCCCGGACTAGCGGGCGCCCAAGGGACCCAGTACTTC
few | TRBJ2-2 | . | TRBV19 | 16 | CASSMQGPPNTGELFF | TGTGCCAGTAGTATGCAGGGACCCCCGAACACCGGGGAGCTGTTTTTT
few | TRBJ2-5 | TRBD1 | TRBV12-3/TRBV12-4 | 17 | CASSSRTGQGLQETQYF | TGTGCCAGCAGTTCCCGAACGGGACAGGGGTTACAAGAGACCCAGTACTTC
. | TRBJ2-7 | TRBD2 | TRBV7-6 | 15 | CASSLDQTSDYEQYF | TGTGCCAGCAGCTTAGATCAGACTAGCGACTACGAGCAGTACTTC
. | TRBJ1-2 | . | TRBV5-1 | 13 | CASSATDGYGYTF | TGCGCCAGCAGCGCAACGGACGGATATGGCTACACCTTC
few | TRBJ2-6 | TRBD1 | TRBV20-1 | 17 | CSAAPGQGSAGANVLTF | TGCAGTGCTGCCCCGGGACAGGGGAGTGCTGGGGCCAACGTCCTGACTTTC
many | TRBJ2-7 | TRBD1 | TRBV6-5 | 14 | CASRLGQDPYEQYF | TGTGCCAGCAGACTGGGACAGGATCCCTACGAGCAGTACTTC
many | TRBJ2-7 | . | TRBV29-1 | 13 | CSVVTALSYEQYF | TGCAGCGTTGTGACAGCTCTAAGCTACGAGCAGTACTTC
. | TRBJ2-7 | TRBD2 | TRBV2 | 16 | CASSPRLAGGSYEQYF | TGCGCCAGCAGCCCCAGACTAGCGGGAGGGTCCTACGAGCAGTACTTC
many | TRBJ1-6 | . | TRBV7-2 | 14 | CASSFGGAGSPLHF | TGTGCCAGCAGCTTTGGGGGCGCGGGGTCACCCCTCCACTTT
many | TRBJ1-1 | . | TRBV10-3 | 15 | CAISESQGRANEAFF | TGTGCCATCAGTGAGTCTCAGGGGAGGGCAAATGAAGCTTTCTTT
. | TRBJ2-7 | TRBD2 | TRBV7-2 | 15 | CASSFASGGDWEQYF | TGTGCCAGCAGCTTTGCCTCCGGGGGGGATTGGGAGCAGTACTTC
. | TRBJ1-5 | TRBD1 | TRBV7-3 | 14 | CTSSSRTGLQPQHF | TGTACCAGCAGTTCCCGGACAGGGTTACAGCCCCAGCATTTT
. | TRBJ1-6 | . | TRBV10-2 | 14 | CASSESRENSPLHF | TGCGCCAGCAGTGAGTCTAGGGAGAATTCACCCCTCCACTTT
few | TRBJ1-1 | . | TRBV12-3/TRBV12-4 | 13 | CASSPPVSTEAFF | TGTGCCAGCAGTCCCCCGGTGAGCACTGAAGCTTTCTTT
many | TRBJ1-6 | . | TRBV12-3/TRBV12-4 | 11 | CASSNTFTLHF | TGTGCCAGCAGCAATACCTTCACCCTCCACTTT
many | TRBJ1-5 | . | TRBV14 | 12 | CASSQGGQPQHF | TGTGCCAGCAGCCAAGGGGGACAGCCCCAGCATTTT
. | TRBJ2-7 | . | TRBV20-1 | 13 | CSARDRETYEQYF | TGCAGTGCTAGAGACCGGGAGACCTACGAGCAGTACTTC
. | TRBJ1-1 | TRBD1 | TRBV29-1 | 12 | CSVGKGTVEAFF | TGCAGCGTTGGTAAGGGGACAGTTGAAGCTTTCTTT
. | TRBJ1-1 | . | TRBV5-2 | 15 | CASKGTDITDTEAFF | TGTGCCAGCAAAGGGACAGACATAACCGACACTGAAGCTTTCTTT
many | TRBJ2-7 | . | TRBV10-3 | 14 | CAISERQPDYEQYF | TGTGCCATCAGTGAAAGGCAGCCAGACTACGAGCAGTACTTC
many | TRBJ1-2 | . | TRBV7-9 | 14 | CASSGRGKDYGYTF | TGTGCCAGCAGCGGCAGGGGCAAGGACTATGGCTACACCTTC
many | TRBJ2-7 | . | TRBV7-9 | 15 | CASSRLWGNSYEQYF | TGTGCCAGCAGCCGACTGTGGGGGAACTCCTACGAGCAGTACTTC
few | TRBJ2-5 | TRBD2 | TRBV7-2 | 15 | CASSPKREGQETQYF | TGTGCCAGCAGCCCTAAGCGGGAGGGCCAAGAGACCCAGTACTTC
. | TRBJ2-7 | TRBD1 | TRBV29-1 | 14 | CSVGTGTGYHEQYF | TGCAGCGTCGGGACCGGGACAGGGTATCACGAGCAGTACTTC
. | TRBJ1-5 | . | TRBV10-2 | 15 | CASSESTRSNQPQHF | TGCGCCAGCAGTGAGTCGACGAGGAGCAATCAGCCCCAGCATTTT
many | TRBJ2-6 | . | TRBV9 | 15 | CASSPQRAGANVLTF | TGTGCCAGCAGCCCCCAGAGGGCTGGGGCCAACGTCCTGACTTTC
. | TRBJ2-5 | TRBD1 | TRBV7-3 | 15 | CASSLDRVRLETQYF | TGTGCCAGCAGCTTAGACAGGGTGAGGCTAGAGACCCAGTACTTC
. | TRBJ1-1 | . | TRBV9 | 14 | CASSPETGDTEAFF | TGTGCCAGCAGCCCTGAGACAGGAGACACTGAAGCTTTCTTT
once | TRBJ2-7 | TRBD2 | TRBV7-8 | 14 | CASSVRLAGLEQYF | TGTGCCAGCAGCGTCAGACTAGCGGGCTTGGAGCAGTACTTC
many | TRBJ1-1 | . | TRBV2 | 11 | CASSVHTEAFF | TGTGCCAGCAGTGTGCACACTGAAGCTTTCTTT
. | TRBJ2-7 | TRBD1 | TRBV7-6 | 18 | CASSLRRPGQGYGYEQYF | TGTGCCAGCAGCTTACGTCGCCCTGGACAGGGATACGGCTACGAGCAGTACTTC
few | TRBJ2-7 | . | TRBV5-1 | 14 | CASSLETDLYEQYF | TGCGCCAGCAGCTTGGAGACAGACCTCTACGAGCAGTACTTC
. | TRBJ1-1 | . | TRBV10-1 | 14 | CASSEPDSAAEAFF | TGCGCCAGCAGTGAACCTGACAGTGCTGCTGAAGCTTTCTTT
many | TRBJ2-6 | . | TRBV29-1 | 14 | CSVVLGFGANVLTF | TGCAGCGTTGTCCTGGGTTTTGGGGCCAACGTCCTGACTTTC
. | TRBJ1-2 | . | TRBV29-1 | 13 | CRLQGLHNYGYTF | TGCAGGTTGCAGGGCCTCCATAACTATGGCTACACCTTC
. | TRBJ2-5 | TRBD2 | TRBV6-1 | 14 | CASRPAGELETQYF | TGTGCCAGCAGACCGGCGGGGGAGTTGGAGACCCAGTACTTC
many | TRBJ1-2 | TRBD1 | TRBV24-1 | 14 | CATSEGQGGYGYTF | TGTGCCACCAGTGAAGGACAGGGAGGCTATGGCTACACCTTC
many | TRBJ1-1 | . | TRBV15 | 14 | CATSRGGGDTEAFF | TGTGCCACCAGCAGAGGGGGTGGGGACACTGAAGCTTTCTTT
. | TRBJ2-2 | TRBD1 | TRBV10-3 | 17 | CAISFEQGAPRTGELFF | TGTGCCATCAGTTTCGAACAGGGGGCACCGCGTACCGGGGAGCTGTTTTTT
many | TRBJ2-7 | . | TRBV11-1 | 14 | CASSLGRGSYEQYF | TGTGCCAGCAGCTTAGGGCGGGGCAGCTACGAGCAGTACTTC
few | TRBJ1-5 | . | TRBV7-2 | 13 | CASSYSLDQPQHF | TGTGCCAGCAGTTACTCGTTGGATCAGCCCCAGCATTTT
. | TRBJ1-3 | . | TRBV7-8 | 16 | CASSSPQGYSGNTIYF | TGTGCCAGCAGCTCCCCCCAGGGATACTCTGGAAACACCATATATTTT
. | TRBJ2-7 | . | TRBV7-6 | 18 | CASSPQISLVQGGSEQYF | TGTGCCAGCAGCCCCCAAATCAGCTTGGTACAAGGTGGGTCCGAGCAGTACTTC
. | TRBJ1-6 | . | TRBV20-1 | 17 | CSALGGVAGIRDSPLRF | TGCAGTGCACTCGGGGGTGTTGCCGGGATTCGGGATTCACCCCTCCGCTTT
once | TRBJ2-3 | TRBD2 | TRBV10-3 | 15 | CAIRRLAGGPDTQYF | TGTGCCATCAGGAGGCTAGCGGGAGGGCCAGATACGCAGTATTTT
. | TRBJ2-2 | . | TRBV24-1 | 18 | CATSDLPGRWRGTGELFF | TGTGCCACCAGTGATTTGCCGGGACGGTGGCGTGGTACCGGGGAGCTGTTTTTT
. | TRBJ1-6 | . | TRBV20-1 | 13 | CSAPDSSASPLHF | TGCAGTGCGCCGGACAGTTCTGCCTCACCCCTCCACTTT
. | TRBJ2-2 | . | TRBV5-1 | 17 | CASSPALWGSNTGELFF | TGCGCCAGCAGTCCGGCGCTTTGGGGGTCGAACACCGGGGAGCTGTTTTTT
many | TRBJ2-5 | . | TRBV29-1 | 13 | CSVESGTQETQYF | TGCAGCGTTGAGTCGGGAACCCAAGAGACCCAGTACTTC
. | TRBJ2-2 | TRBD1 | TRBV7-9 | 16 | CASSPGQGVWTGELFF | TGTGCCAGCAGCCCCGGACAGGGGGTATGGACCGGGGAGCTGTTTTTT
few | TRBJ1-5 | . | TRBV2 | 15 | CASRYTGRGNQPQHF | TGTGCCAGCAGATACACAGGCAGGGGCAATCAGCCCCAGCATTTT
. | TRBJ2-5 | TRBD2 | TRBV7-2 | 15 | CASSVASGRGETQYF | TGTGCCAGCAGCGTAGCTAGCGGGAGAGGAGAGACCCAGTACTTC
. | TRBJ1-1 | . | TRBV20-1 | 15 | CSATATGPATIEAFF | TGCAGTGCAACCGCGACAGGTCCAGCCACAATAGAGGCTTTCTTT
few | TRBJ1-1 | . | TRBV29-1 | 13 | CSVQVGVETEAFF | TGCAGCGTACAGGTGGGGGTGGAGACTGAAGCTTTCTTT